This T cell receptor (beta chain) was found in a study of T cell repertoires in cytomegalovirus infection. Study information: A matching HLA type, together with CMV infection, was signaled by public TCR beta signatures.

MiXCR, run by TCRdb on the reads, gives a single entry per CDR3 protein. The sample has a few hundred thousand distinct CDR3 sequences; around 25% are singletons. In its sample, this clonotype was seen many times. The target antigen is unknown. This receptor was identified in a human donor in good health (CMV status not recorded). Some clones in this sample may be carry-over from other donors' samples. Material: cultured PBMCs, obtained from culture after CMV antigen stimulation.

CDR3 bases: TGTGCCAGCAGCCATTCCGTAGCGGGATCCTCCTACGAGCAGTACTTC. Amino acid sequence: CASSHSVAGSSYEQYF. The rearrangement uses TRBV7-8 and TRBJ2-7; 8 bases fit TRBD2. CDR1 and CDR2 from the germline V gene are SGHVS and FQNEAQ. The V gene end was trimmed by 5 bases and the J gene end by 0 bases; junction bases not matched to a gene: 9. The CDR3 has 16 amino acids.